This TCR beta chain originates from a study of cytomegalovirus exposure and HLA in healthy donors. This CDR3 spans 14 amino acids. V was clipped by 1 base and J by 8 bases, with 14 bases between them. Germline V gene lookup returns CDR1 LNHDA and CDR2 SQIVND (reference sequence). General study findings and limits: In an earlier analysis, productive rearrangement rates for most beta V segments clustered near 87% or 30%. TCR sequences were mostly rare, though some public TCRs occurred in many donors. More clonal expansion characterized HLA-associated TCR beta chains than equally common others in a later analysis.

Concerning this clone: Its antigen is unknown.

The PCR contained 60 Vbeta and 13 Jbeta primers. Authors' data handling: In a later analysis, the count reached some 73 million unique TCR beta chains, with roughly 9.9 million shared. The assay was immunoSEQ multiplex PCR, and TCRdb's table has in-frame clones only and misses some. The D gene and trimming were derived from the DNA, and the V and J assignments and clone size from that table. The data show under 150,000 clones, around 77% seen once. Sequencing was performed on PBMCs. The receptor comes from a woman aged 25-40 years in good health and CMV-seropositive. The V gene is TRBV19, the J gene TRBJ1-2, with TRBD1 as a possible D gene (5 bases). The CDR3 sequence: CASSIGTNPRGYTF. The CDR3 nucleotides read TGTGCCAGTAGTATAGGGACAAACCCGCGGGGCTACACCTTC. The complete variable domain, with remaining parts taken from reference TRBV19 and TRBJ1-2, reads DGGITQSPKYLFRKEGQNVTLSCEQNLNHDAMYWYRQDPGQGLRLIYYSQIVNDFQKGDIAEGYSVSREKKESFPLTVTSAQKNPTAFYLCASSIGTNPRGYTFGSGTRLTVV.